A selection of T cell receptor beta chains follows, all from one sample in a study of T cells after yellow fever vaccination. Each CDR3 protein is one row after TCRdb ran MiXCR on the 5' RACE reads. The repertoire has 200,000 to 250,000 distinct CDR3 sequences, 6.9% of them found once; the top ten carry 0.85%. The sample in question was CD4+ T cells sorted from PBMCs, obtained 15 days after the yellow fever booster vaccination. These receptors were collected from a man younger than 45 who received the YFV17D yellow fever vaccine. CDR3s include the opening cysteine and the closing phenylalanine or tryptophan.

TRBV12-3/TRBV12-4	TRBJ2-3	CASSLPPDTQYF
TRBV30	TRBJ2-3	CAWSGPSTDTQYF
TRBV19	TRBJ2-3	CASSKTRTSWYTQYF
TRBV10-3	TRBJ2-7	CAINTLGGEQYF
TRBV19	TRBJ2-3	CASKRTSGSTDTQYF
TRBV9	TRBJ2-4	CASTNSGTYKLQLAKNIQYF
TRBV12-3/TRBV12-4	TRBJ2-1	CASSSGRANEQFF
TRBV6-5	TRBJ2-2	CASSKTWRSGGNGELFF
TRBV29-1	TRBJ2-4	CSVQWPGQGARAKNIQYF
TRBV6-6	TRBJ1-1	CASRNVRGTEAFF
TRBV5-1	TRBJ2-6	CASSLMGSGANVLTF
TRBV5-6	TRBJ2-4	CASSLVGDLAKNIQYF
TRBV7-2	TRBJ2-4	CASSLAGQGAVSKNIQYF
TRBV19	TRBJ2-7	CASSIGDRGSYEQYF
TRBV6-5	TRBJ2-2	CASSYDPGRVGTGELFF
TRBV20-1	TRBJ2-7	CSATHTDGPYEQYF
TRBV5-5	TRBJ2-5	CASSSGLAGYQETQYF
TRBV5-1	TRBJ2-5	CASSLALVSGVGETQYF
TRBV4-3	TRBJ2-3	CASSQDGGFETDTQYF
TRBV20-1	TRBJ2-2	CSARDLGREVTGELFF
TRBV20-1	TRBJ2-1	CSARDPRGPGLARNEQFF
TRBV6-2/TRBV6-3	TRBJ2-7	CASPKPPRRRQACYEQYF
TRBV7-6	TRBJ1-4	CASSLGGGTMELFF
TRBV20-1	TRBJ2-1	CSARITSSYNEQFF
TRBV9	TRBJ1-4	CASSVGGFLGSTNEKLFF
TRBV5-1	TRBJ2-1	CASAGLAGGSEQFF
TRBV7-2	TRBJ2-3	CASSLVALRTDTQYF
TRBV15	TRBJ2-5	CATSRVQGETQYF
TRBV21-1	TRBJ2-2	CASRVTSDANTGELFF
TRBV11-2	TRBJ2-2	CASSLTGTLRLAGDTGELFF
TRBV18	TRBJ2-6	CASSPNQGSGANVLTF
TRBV19	TRBJ2-1	CASKKGGLNDNEQFF
TRBV30	TRBJ2-3	CAWSGGHTDTQYF
TRBV27	TRBJ2-7	CASRPEGGDRGSYEQYF
TRBV6-5	TRBJ1-5	CASRRTPGQGAVQPQHF
TRBV4-1	TRBJ1-2	CASSQVLSGPYGYTF
TRBV20-1	TRBJ2-7	CSASSGTSGNLGRGQYF
TRBV18	TRBJ2-1	CASSGGGKEQFF